The 4 T cell receptor beta chains given below trace back to one sample, sequenced in a study of T cell repertoires in cytomegalovirus infection. TCRdb redid the calling of the reads with MiXCR, one entry per CDR3 protein. The sample includes about 360,000 distinct CDR3 sequences, roughly 20% of them seen just once. Specimen: PBMCs. All receptors come from a human donor in good health (CMV status not recorded). Some clones in this sample may be carry-over from other donors' samples.

The genes are TRBV11-2 and TRBJ2-1, with 8 positions matching TRBD1. There are 15 residues in the CDR3. V shed 4 bases, J shed 6 bases, and the junction held 8 bases outside the gene matches. Germline V CDR1 and CDR2: SGHAT, FQNNGV. CDR3 residues: CASSSSTGAFNEQFF. The CDR3, as DNA: TGTGCCAGCAGCTCGTCGACAGGGGCCTTCAATGAGCAGTTCTTC.

In this sample, this clonotype turned up a few times. The rearrangement joins TRBV5-1 to TRBJ1-1; 7 bases fit TRBD1. This CDR3 is 15 amino acids long. Germline-derived CDR1 and CDR2 are SGHRS and YFSETQ. The trim removed 3 bases at V and 0 bases at J, leaving 5 bases unmatched. CDR3 DNA: TGCGCCAGCAGCTCATTAGGGGGCCTGAACACTGAAGCTTTCTTT. The encoded protein is CASSSLGGLNTEAFF.

This clonotype was counted at least ten times. The V and J genes are TRBV2 and TRBJ2-5; 8 nucleotides align to TRBD2. The ends lost 4 bases at V and 4 bases at J; junction bases unmatched: 5. Germline V CDR1 and CDR2: SNHLY, FYNNEI. This CDR3 region has 14 residues. CDR3: CASSGGTSRETQYF. CDR3 sequence (DNA): TGTGCCAGCAGTGGAGGGACTAGTCGAGAGACCCAGTACTTC.

A few counts support this clonotype. This chain uses TRBV20-1 with TRBJ2-1; D is perhaps TRBD2 (6 bases). Germline V CDR1 and CDR2: DFQATT, SNEGSKA (reference sequence). Trimming pared 5 bases from V and 1 base from J, leaving 15 bases between. The CDR3 has 15 residues. CDR3 in amino acids: CSALSTGESYNEQFF. In DNA, the CDR3 is TGCAGTGCTCTATCTACGGGAGAGTCCTACAATGAGCAGTTCTTC.